Listed below are T cell receptor beta chains from one sample, sequenced in a study of human T cells and chemical hapten exposure. TCRdb reanalysed the 5' RACE reads using MiXCR and keeps one entry per CDR3 protein. This table has roughly 120,000 distinct CDR3 sequences, approximately 19% appearing once. The receptors stem from a human donor in good health. The CDR3 runs from the conserved cysteine through the conserved F or W. The D gene is left open where the match is weak. Not every row has a clone size; where given, it reads once, few, many or a size class.

TRBJ1-2	.	.	TRBV12-3/TRBV12-4	CASSSIRRGYTF	TGTGCCAGCAGCTCAATCCGGCGAGGCTACACCTTC
TRBJ1-2	.	many	TRBV29-1	CSVELQSVLGYTF	TGCAGCGTTGAGCTACAGTCGGTCCTGGGCTACACCTTC
TRBJ1-1	.	.	TRBV6-5	CASSYSPTGEAFF	TGTGCCAGCAGTTACTCTCCGACCGGTGAAGCTTTCTTT
TRBJ2-1	.	.	TRBV4-1	CASSRGIYNEQFF	TGCGCCAGCAGCCGGGGTATCTACAATGAGCAGTTCTTC
TRBJ1-1	.	few	TRBV19	CASRTGAGRANTEAFF	TGTGCCAGCCGCACCGGGGCAGGGAGGGCGAACACTGAAGCTTTCTTT
TRBJ2-3	.	many	TRBV28	CASTPGVPPYTQYF	TGTGCCAGCACCCCCGGCGTCCCGCCTTATACGCAGTATTTT
TRBJ1-2	.	.	TRBV30	CAWKGGRPYGYTF	TGTGCCTGGAAGGGGGGGCGGCCCTATGGCTACACCTTC
TRBJ2-7	TRBD1	few	TRBV28	CASREVRPGTGGEQYF	TGTGCCAGCAGGGAAGTTCGCCCCGGGACAGGGGGCGAGCAGTACTTC
TRBJ1-6	.	.	TRBV27	CASSLLSSRGRNSPLHF	TGTGCCAGCAGTTTATTGTCAAGTAGGGGCAGGAATTCACCCCTCCACTTT
TRBJ1-1	.	few	TRBV18	CASSPQGGNTEAFF	TGTGCCAGCTCACCACAGGGAGGGAACACTGAAGCTTTCTTT
TRBJ2-3	.	few	TRBV28	CASSNRGAGPRDTQYF	TGTGCCAGCAGTAATCGTGGGGCGGGCCCAAGGGATACGCAGTATTTT
TRBJ2-7	.	few	TRBV28	CASSGGHEQYF	TGTGCCAGCAGTGGGGGCCACGAGCAGTACTTC
TRBJ2-5	.	.	TRBV29-1	CSVEVLQETQYF	TGCAGCGTTGAAGTCCTACAAGAGACCCAGTACTTC
TRBJ2-1	.	few	TRBV7-3	CASSSGTEYNEQFF	TGTGCCAGCAGCTCGGGTACAGAATACAATGAGCAGTTCTTC
TRBJ1-2	.	few	TRBV24-1	CATSEGGATNYGYTF	TGTGCCACCAGTGAGGGGGGGGCGACAAACTATGGCTACACCTTC
TRBJ2-5	TRBD1	few	TRBV6-5	CASSSPGGETQYF	TGTGCCAGCAGTTCCCCAGGGGGAGAGACCCAGTACTTC
TRBJ1-3	.	few	TRBV9	CASSVAGEVSGNTIYF	TGTGCCAGCAGCGTAGCCGGGGAGGTATCTGGAAACACCATATATTTT
TRBJ1-6	TRBD1	.	TRBV19	CASRLGQGNSPLHF	TGTGCCAGTAGATTGGGACAGGGTAATTCACCCCTCCACTTT
TRBJ1-3	.	.	TRBV6-5	CASSLLSSGNTIYF	TGTGCCAGCAGCCTTCTGAGCTCTGGAAACACCATATATTTT
TRBJ1-3	.	.	TRBV3-1	CASSQAWAGNTIYF	TGTGCCAGCAGCCAGGCGTGGGCCGGAAACACCATATATTTT
TRBJ1-5	TRBD1	few	TRBV6-5	CASSYSRTGANQPQHF	TGTGCCAGCAGTTACTCGAGGACAGGGGCCAATCAGCCCCAGCATTTT
TRBJ1-1	TRBD1	few	TRBV28	CASCQGAAEAFF	TGTGCCAGCTGCCAGGGGGCCGCTGAAGCTTTCTTT
TRBJ2-3	.	many	TRBV6-1	CASSEADTQYF	TGTGCCAGCAGTGAAGCAGATACGCAGTATTTT
TRBJ2-7	TRBD1	few	TRBV6-1	CASSYQGDEQYF	TGTGCCAGCAGCTATCAGGGGGACGAGCAGTACTTC
TRBJ2-1	TRBD2	.	TRBV20-1	CSAAGGSSYNEQFF	TGCAGTGCTGCGGGGGGGAGCTCCTACAATGAGCAGTTCTTC
TRBJ2-7	TRBD1	few	TRBV18	CASSPMGQGFEQYF	TGTGCCAGCTCACCAATGGGACAGGGATTCGAGCAGTACTTC
TRBJ1-5	.	few	TRBV14	CASSHRENQPQHF	TGTGCCAGCAGCCACAGGGAGAATCAGCCCCAGCATTTT
TRBJ2-5	.	few	TRBV21-1	CASSNTGRIKETQYF	TGTGCCAGCAGCAATACGGGACGAATAAAAGAGACCCAGTACTTC
TRBJ2-2	.	few	TRBV7-2	CASSLGAGTGELFF	TGTGCCAGCAGCTTAGGGGCGGGCACCGGGGAGCTGTTTTTT
TRBJ2-7	TRBD1	.	TRBV27	CASSLNRQGSYEQYF	TGTGCCAGCAGTTTAAATCGACAGGGGTCCTACGAGCAGTACTTC
TRBJ2-1	.	.	TRBV7-9	CASSLDPWGAYNEQFF	TGTGCCAGCAGCTTGGATCCCTGGGGGGCCTACAATGAGCAGTTCTTC
TRBJ1-5	TRBD1	few	TRBV6-1	CASTHLTGYNQPQHF	TGTGCCAGCACCCACTTGACAGGGTACAATCAGCCCCAGCATTTT
TRBJ2-3	TRBD1	.	TRBV12-3/TRBV12-4	CASSTRTGPDTQYF	TGTGCCAGCAGTACCCGGACAGGGCCAGATACGCAGTATTTT
TRBJ2-1	TRBD2	few	TRBV5-1	CASSLVAGINEQFF	TGCGCCAGCAGCTTGGTAGCGGGGATCAATGAGCAGTTCTTC
TRBJ2-7	TRBD2	.	TRBV2	CASGRAGGPSYEQYF	TGTGCCAGCGGTCGAGCGGGAGGGCCCTCCTACGAGCAGTACTTC
TRBJ2-4	.	few	TRBV28	CASSPQDRGPKNIQYF	TGTGCCAGCAGCCCTCAGGACCGGGGCCCCAAAAACATTCAGTACTTC
TRBJ1-1	.	.	TRBV20-1	CSAPSDGGRAFLRTEAFF	TGCAGTGCTCCGTCCGACGGGGGGAGGGCGTTTCTACGTACTGAAGCTTTCTTT
TRBJ1-6	.	few	TRBV12-3/TRBV12-4	CASSLSSPLHF	TGTGCCAGCAGTTTAAGCTCACCCCTCCACTTT
TRBJ2-7	TRBD1	.	TRBV10-3	CAITGQGGGYEQYF	TGTGCCATCACCGGACAGGGAGGTGGTTACGAGCAGTACTTC
TRBJ2-7	.	few	TRBV10-3	CAISEVNPSGVGVDEQYF	TGTGCCATCAGTGAGGTTAATCCGTCAGGGGTAGGGGTAGACGAGCAGTACTTC
TRBJ1-5	TRBD1	.	TRBV13	CASSLSRQGARGNQPQHF	TGTGCCAGCAGCTTGTCGAGACAGGGGGCAAGGGGCAATCAGCCCCAGCATTTT
TRBJ1-1	TRBD1	many	TRBV12-3/TRBV12-4	CASSRDRVGMNTEAFF	TGTGCCAGCAGTAGAGACAGGGTGGGGATGAACACTGAAGCTTTCTTT
TRBJ2-7	.	few	TRBV12-3/TRBV12-4	CASSLDSVGGFEQYF	TGTGCCAGCAGTTTAGACTCGGTTGGAGGCTTCGAGCAGTACTTC
TRBJ1-1	.	.	TRBV27	CASSLKGGGIMNTEAFF	TGTGCCAGCAGTTTGAAGGGGGGGGGGATCATGAACACTGAAGCTTTCTTT
TRBJ1-5	.	.	TRBV20-1	CSARLGNQPQHF	TGCAGTGCTAGATTGGGCAATCAGCCCCAGCATTTT
TRBJ2-1	.	.	TRBV7-9	CASSSRQTNEQFF	TGTGCCAGCAGTTCGAGACAGACTAATGAGCAGTTCTTC
TRBJ1-4	TRBD1	few	TRBV18	CASSPLPGQTNEKLFF	TGTGCCAGCTCACCCCTCCCGGGACAGACTAATGAAAAACTGTTTTTT
TRBJ1-2	.	.	TRBV20-1	CSARVGSGYTF	TGCAGTGCTAGAGTTGGGAGTGGCTACACCTTC
TRBJ2-7	TRBD2	few	TRBV12-3/TRBV12-4	CASNAGTSVAGEQYF	TGTGCCAGCAATGCCGGGACTAGCGTCGCCGGCGAGCAGTACTTC
TRBJ2-5	.	.	TRBV3-1	CASSPPRRQETQYF	TGTGCCAGCAGCCCCCCCCGGCGACAAGAGACCCAGTACTTC
TRBJ2-1	TRBD2	.	TRBV28	CASSLGTSVTNEQFF	TGTGCCAGCAGCCTTGGGACTAGCGTAACCAATGAGCAGTTCTTC
TRBJ2-3	.	once	TRBV11-2	CASSLVGSEADTQYF	TGTGCCAGCAGCTTAGTGGGCTCTGAGGCAGATACGCAGTATTTT
TRBJ2-7	TRBD2	.	TRBV11-1	CASSANPSGQRYF	TGTGCCAGCAGCGCTAACCCTAGCGGGCAACGATACTTC
TRBJ1-1	TRBD1	few	TRBV7-9	CASSRTGAGEAFF	TGTGCCAGCAGCCGGACAGGGGCCGGTGAAGCTTTCTTT
TRBJ2-3	.	.	TRBV30	CAWSRDNTDTQYF	TGTGCCTGGAGCCGGGATAACACAGATACGCAGTATTTT